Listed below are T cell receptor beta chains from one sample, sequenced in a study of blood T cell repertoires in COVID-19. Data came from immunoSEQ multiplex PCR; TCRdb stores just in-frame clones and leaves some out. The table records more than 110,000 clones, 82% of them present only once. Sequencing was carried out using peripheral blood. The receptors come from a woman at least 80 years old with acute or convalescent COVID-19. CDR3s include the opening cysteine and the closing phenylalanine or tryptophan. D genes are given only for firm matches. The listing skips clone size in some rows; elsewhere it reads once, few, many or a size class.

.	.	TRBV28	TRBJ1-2	TGTGCCAGCAGTCCGCCGGGGAGGGGCGGTAGCACCTTC	CASSPPGRGGSTF
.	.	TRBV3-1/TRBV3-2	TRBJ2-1	TGTGCCAGCAGCCAAGCATGGGGGGGGCCTTACAATGAGCAGTTCTTC	CASSQAWGGPYNEQFF
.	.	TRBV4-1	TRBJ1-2	TGCGCCAGCAGCCAAGACTCCGGGTCTCACTATGGCTACACCTTC	CASSQDSGSHYGYTF
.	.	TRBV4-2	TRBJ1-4	TGTGCCAGCAGTACCAGTCCTTCAACTAATGAAAAACTGTTTTTT	CASSTSPSTNEKLFF
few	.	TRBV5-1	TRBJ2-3	TGCGCCAGCCGCCTGGCTCCTAGCACAGATACGCAGTATTTT	CASRLAPSTDTQYF
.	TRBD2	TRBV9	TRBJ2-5	TGTGCCAGCAGCGTAGGAGCGGGGGTTGCAGAGACCCAGTACTTC	CASSVGAGVAETQYF
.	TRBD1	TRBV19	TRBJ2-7	TGTGCCAGTAGTATTGGACAGGGGGGGTCCTACGAGCAGTACTTC	CASSIGQGGSYEQYF
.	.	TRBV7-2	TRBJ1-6	TGTGCCAGCAGCCCGCGCCGGGGGAATTCACCCCTCCACTTT	CASSPRRGNSPLHF
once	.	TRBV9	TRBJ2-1	TGTGCCAGCAGCGACGGGACCTACAATGAGCAGTTCTTC	CASSDGTYNEQFF
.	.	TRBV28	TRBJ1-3	TGTGCCAGCAGTCTAAATACAGGGCTCACCATATATTTT	CASSLNTGLTIYF
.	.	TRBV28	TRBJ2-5	TGTGCCAGCAGTTTTCGGACAGTGGAGACCCAGTACTTC	CASSFRTVETQYF
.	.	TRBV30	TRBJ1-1	TGTGCCTGGAGTGCGGACACAGGAGAGGAAGCTTTCTTT	CAWSADTGEEAFF
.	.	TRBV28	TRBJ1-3	TGTGCCAGCAGTTTGTGGCGACGGGGGTCTGGAAACACCATATATTTT	CASSLWRRGSGNTIYF
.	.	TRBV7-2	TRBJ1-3	TGTGCCAGCAGCTTGACAGCCAGCTCTGGAAACACCATATATTTT	CASSLTASSGNTIYF
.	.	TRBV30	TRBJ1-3	TGTGCCTGGAGCCCCTGGGGCGGGGCTGGAAACACCATATATTTT	CAWSPWGGAGNTIYF
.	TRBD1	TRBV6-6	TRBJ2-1	TGTGCCAGCAGTTTGACAGGGCCGGCATACAATGAGCAGTTCTTC	CASSLTGPAYNEQFF
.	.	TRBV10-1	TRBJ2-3	TGCGCCAGCAGCCGTACAGGGCCAGATACGCAGTATTTT	CASSRTGPDTQYF
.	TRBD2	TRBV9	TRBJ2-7	TGTGCCAGCAGCCCCGGGACTAGCGGGATAAGGGCGGACGAGCAGTACTTC	CASSPGTSGIRADEQYF
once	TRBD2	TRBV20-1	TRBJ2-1	TGCAGTGCTAGTGTGGCGGGAGGGCCTGGTGAGCAGTTCTTC	CSASVAGGPGEQFF
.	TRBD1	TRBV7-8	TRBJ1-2	TGTGCCAGCAGCTCCAGGACAGGGTCTTACTATGGCTACACCTTC	CASSSRTGSYYGYTF
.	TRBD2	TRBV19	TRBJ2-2	TGTGCCAGTAGTCCCGGTGAGGCGGGGGCCGGGGAGCTGTTTTTT	CASSPGEAGAGELFF
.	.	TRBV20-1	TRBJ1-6	TGCAGTGCTATCTCCGGTACACCCCTCCACTTT	CSAISGTPLHF
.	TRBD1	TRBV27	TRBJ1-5	TGTGCCAGCAGTGGGACAGGCAATCAGCCCCAGCATTTT	CASSGTGNQPQHF
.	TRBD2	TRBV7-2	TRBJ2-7	TGTGCCAGCAGCTTAGGCCATGGCGGGAGGGCCTACGAGCAGTACTTC	CASSLGHGGRAYEQYF
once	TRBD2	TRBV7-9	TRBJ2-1	TGTGCCAGCAGCTCCCTAGCGGGAGGGGCTGAGCAGTTCTTC	CASSSLAGGAEQFF
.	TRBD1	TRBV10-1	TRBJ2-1	TGCGCCACGACGGACAGGGCTGGTGAGCAGTTCTTC	CATTDRAGEQFF
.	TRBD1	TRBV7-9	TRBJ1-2	TGTGCCAGCAGCTCCCTGGACAGGGCTCATGGCTACACCTTC	CASSSLDRAHGYTF
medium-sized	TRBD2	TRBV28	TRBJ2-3	TGTGCCAGCAGTTTAAGCGGGAGGGCCGGTCTACATACGCAGTATTTT	CASSLSGRAGLHTQYF
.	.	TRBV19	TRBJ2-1	TGTGCCAGTCGTTCGGGTCCGAGCTCCTACAATGAGCAGTTCTTC	CASRSGPSSYNEQFF
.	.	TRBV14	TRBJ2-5	TGTGCCAGCAGCCAAGATCAGGGAGAGACCCAGTACTTC	CASSQDQGETQYF
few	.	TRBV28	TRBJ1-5	TGTGCCAGCAGTCACCGGGGGACCTATAGCAATCAGCCCCAGCATTTT	CASSHRGTYSNQPQHF
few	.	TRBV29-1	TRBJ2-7	TGCAGCGTTGCCCTCCTTTTTGTCAGGTCCTACGAGCAGTACTTC	CSVALLFVRSYEQYF
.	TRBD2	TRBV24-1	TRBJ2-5	TGTGCCACCAGTGACCTCAATCTAGCGGGGGGATTCCAAGAGACCCAGTACTTC	CATSDLNLAGGFQETQYF
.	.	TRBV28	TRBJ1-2	TGTGCCAGCACCTTTCCTGGCGGTGATTACTATGGCTACACCTTC	CASTFPGGDYYGYTF
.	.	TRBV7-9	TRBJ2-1	TGTGCCAGCAGCTTACTTAGTTCCTACAATGAGCAGTTCTTC	CASSLLSSYNEQFF
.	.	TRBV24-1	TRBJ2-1	TGTGCCACCAGTGCTGATGATAGCTCCTACAATGAGCAGTTCTTC	CATSADDSSYNEQFF
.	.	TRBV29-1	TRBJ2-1	TGCAGCGTTGATCCCGGTGTGGACAATGAGCAGTTCTTC	CSVDPGVDNEQFF
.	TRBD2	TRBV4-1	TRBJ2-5	TGCGCCAGCAGCAGGGGACTAGCGGGAGCGCGAGAGACCCAGTACTTC	CASSRGLAGARETQYF
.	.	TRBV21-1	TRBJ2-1	TGTGCCAGCAGCAAGAGGGCCTTTAGCGGGAGCGTGGGGGATGAGCAGTTCTTC	CASSKRAFSGSVGDEQFF
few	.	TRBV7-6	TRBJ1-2	TGTGCCAGCAGCCCTCGCGGGTACGACTATGGCTACACCTTC	CASSPRGYDYGYTF
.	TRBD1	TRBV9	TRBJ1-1	TGTGCCAGCAGCGTCCAGACCAGGGGGCAGGGAAACACTGAAGCTTTCTTT	CASSVQTRGQGNTEAFF
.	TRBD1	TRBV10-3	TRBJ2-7	TGTGCCATATCATGGGACAGGGCCTACGAGCAGTACTTC	CAISWDRAYEQYF
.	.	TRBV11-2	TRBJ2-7	TGTGCCAGCAGGCTGCCCTTTCGGTCCCACGAGCAGTACTTC	CASRLPFRSHEQYF
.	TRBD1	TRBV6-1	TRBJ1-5	TGTGCCAGCAGTGAGAGGGACAGGGGGCTGGATCCCCAGCATTTT	CASSERDRGLDPQHF